A selection of T cell receptor beta chains follows, all from one sample in a study of response to subunit inactivated influenza vaccine. MiXCR, run by TCRdb on the RT-PCR reads, gives a single entry per CDR3 protein. The data contain more than 450,000 distinct CDR3 sequences, roughly 8.2% of them singletons. The material sequenced was PBMCs from blood, taken less than 30 months after vaccination. The receptors were gathered from a man aged 50 to 75 who received an inactivated influenza vaccine. Each CDR3 is given with its conserved first and last residue. The D gene is left open where the match is weak. Some rows have no size entry. The others give once, few or many, or a class for an expanded clone.

d_gene: NA; abundance: many; v_gene: TRBV7-2; j_gene: TRBJ1-1; CDR3aa: CASSPRASFTEAFF; CDR3nt: TGTGCCAGCAGTCCCCGGGCCTCTTTCACTGAAGCTTTCTTT
d_gene: NA; abundance: NA; v_gene: TRBV12-3/TRBV12-4; j_gene: TRBJ2-7; CDR3aa: CASSREWGAYEQYF; CDR3nt: TGTGCCAGCAGTCGGGAGTGGGGGGCCTACGAGCAGTACTTC
d_gene: NA; abundance: many; v_gene: TRBV12-3/TRBV12-4; j_gene: TRBJ1-1; CDR3aa: CASRQDSGHTEAFF; CDR3nt: TGTGCCAGCAGGCAAGACAGCGGGCACACTGAAGCTTTCTTT
d_gene: NA; abundance: many; v_gene: TRBV7-8; j_gene: TRBJ2-7; CDR3aa: CASSLAPGQSYEQYF; CDR3nt: TGTGCCAGCAGCTTAGCACCAGGGCAAAGCTACGAGCAGTACTTC
d_gene: TRBD2; abundance: few; v_gene: TRBV29-1; j_gene: TRBJ2-1; CDR3aa: CSVGQRGEQFF; CDR3nt: TGCAGCGTCGGACAGCGGGGGGAGCAGTTCTTC
d_gene: NA; abundance: few; v_gene: TRBV7-2; j_gene: TRBJ2-1; CDR3aa: CASSLESGHEQFF; CDR3nt: TGTGCCAGCAGCTTAGAGAGCGGACATGAGCAGTTCTTC
d_gene: TRBD1; abundance: few; v_gene: TRBV5-5; j_gene: TRBJ2-1; CDR3aa: CASSGTGGINEQFF; CDR3nt: TGTGCCAGCAGTGGGACAGGGGGTATTAATGAGCAGTTCTTC
d_gene: TRBD2; abundance: NA; v_gene: TRBV4-2; j_gene: TRBJ2-1; CDR3aa: CASSPLGILRWEGILSPYNEQFF; CDR3nt: TGTGCCAGCAGCCCCTTAGGGATTTTAAGGTGGGAGGGGATTCTCAGCCCCTACAATGAGCAGTTCTTC
d_gene: TRBD1; abundance: many; v_gene: TRBV12-3/TRBV12-4; j_gene: TRBJ2-1; CDR3aa: CASSKGQGAWNEQFF; CDR3nt: TGTGCCAGCAGCAAAGGGCAGGGGGCGTGGAATGAGCAGTTCTTC
d_gene: NA; abundance: NA; v_gene: TRBV5-5; j_gene: TRBJ2-7; CDR3aa: CASTLDSYEQYF; CDR3nt: TGTGCCAGCACCCTGGACTCCTACGAGCAGTACTTC
d_gene: NA; abundance: many; v_gene: TRBV7-2; j_gene: TRBJ1-2; CDR3aa: CASSLVLGDYGYTF; CDR3nt: TGTGCCAGCAGCTTAGTCCTTGGGGACTATGGCTACACCTTC
d_gene: TRBD1; abundance: NA; v_gene: TRBV10-2; j_gene: TRBJ1-1; CDR3aa: CASGTGENTEAFF; CDR3nt: TGCGCCAGCGGAACAGGGGAGAACACTGAAGCTTTCTTT
d_gene: NA; abundance: few; v_gene: TRBV4-3; j_gene: TRBJ2-1; CDR3aa: CASSPYPGLDSYNEQFF; CDR3nt: TGCGCCAGCAGCCCGTATCCGGGACTGGACTCCTACAATGAGCAGTTCTTC
d_gene: NA; abundance: NA; v_gene: TRBV2; j_gene: TRBJ1-1; CDR3aa: CASMVGRGVTEAFF; CDR3nt: TGTGCCAGCATGGTCGGCCGGGGGGTCACTGAAGCTTTCTTT
d_gene: NA; abundance: NA; v_gene: TRBV24-1; j_gene: TRBJ2-5; CDR3aa: CATSDWQVQETQYF; CDR3nt: TGTGCCACCAGTGATTGGCAGGTTCAAGAGACCCAGTACTTC
d_gene: NA; abundance: few; v_gene: TRBV14; j_gene: TRBJ1-2; CDR3aa: CASSQARANYGYTF; CDR3nt: TGTGCCAGCAGCCAAGCCAGGGCGAACTATGGCTACACCTTC
d_gene: NA; abundance: many; v_gene: TRBV5-1; j_gene: TRBJ2-2; CDR3aa: CASRRRQASVDGELFF; CDR3nt: TGCGCCAGCAGACGTCGACAGGCCTCGGTAGACGGGGAGCTGTTTTTT
d_gene: NA; abundance: NA; v_gene: TRBV4-2; j_gene: TRBJ2-3; CDR3aa: CASSQEVGQSGSTDTQYF; CDR3nt: TGTGCCAGCAGCCAAGAGGTCGGGCAGAGCGGATCCACAGATACGCAGTATTTT
d_gene: TRBD1; abundance: NA; v_gene: TRBV20-1; j_gene: TRBJ1-1; CDR3aa: CSARNVPGQGPGQNTEAFF; CDR3nt: TGCAGTGCTCGAAACGTCCCGGGACAGGGACCGGGGCAAAACACTGAAGCTTTCTTT
d_gene: TRBD2; abundance: many; v_gene: TRBV10-2; j_gene: TRBJ2-1; CDR3aa: CASSIAGGYNEQFF; CDR3nt: TGCGCCAGCAGTATAGCGGGAGGTTACAATGAGCAGTTCTTC
d_gene: TRBD1; abundance: NA; v_gene: TRBV20-1; j_gene: TRBJ1-6; CDR3aa: CASAPRTGGYGSPLHF; CDR3nt: TGCGCCTCGGCCCCCCGGACAGGGGGGTACGGTTCACCCCTCCACTTT
d_gene: NA; abundance: NA; v_gene: TRBV5-6; j_gene: TRBJ2-2; CDR3aa: CASSFGLVANTGELFF; CDR3nt: TGTGCCAGCAGCTTTGGCCTTGTCGCGAACACCGGGGAGCTGTTTTTT
d_gene: TRBD2; abundance: few; v_gene: TRBV20-1; j_gene: TRBJ2-1; CDR3aa: CSARGLAGGQSSYNEQFF; CDR3nt: TGCAGTGCTAGGGGACTAGCGGGAGGTCAGAGCTCCTACAATGAGCAGTTCTTC
d_gene: NA; abundance: NA; v_gene: TRBV20-1; j_gene: TRBJ2-2; CDR3aa: CSARGHLYRELFF; CDR3nt: TGCAGTGCCCGGGGACACCTTTACCGGGAGCTGTTTTTT
d_gene: TRBD2; abundance: few; v_gene: TRBV25-1; j_gene: TRBJ2-1; CDR3aa: CASSVLAGFQFF; CDR3nt: TGTGCCAGCAGTGTACTAGCGGGGTTTCAGTTCTTC
d_gene: TRBD2; abundance: NA; v_gene: TRBV6-2/TRBV6-3; j_gene: TRBJ2-7; CDR3aa: CASRPSGDEQYF; CDR3nt: TGTGCCAGCCGCCCTAGCGGAGACGAGCAGTACTTC
d_gene: TRBD1; abundance: NA; v_gene: TRBV15; j_gene: TRBJ2-1; CDR3aa: CATSRDRGLGEQFF; CDR3nt: TGTGCCACCAGCAGGGACAGGGGGCTCGGGGAGCAGTTCTTC
d_gene: TRBD1; abundance: NA; v_gene: TRBV18; j_gene: TRBJ1-1; CDR3aa: CASSSPGGTEAFF; CDR3nt: TGTGCCAGCTCTTCCCCAGGGGGCACTGAAGCTTTCTTT
d_gene: TRBD2; abundance: few; v_gene: TRBV9; j_gene: TRBJ2-3; CDR3aa: CASRAGGPSDTQYF; CDR3nt: TGTGCCAGCCGGGCGGGAGGGCCATCAGATACGCAGTATTTT
d_gene: TRBD1; abundance: many; v_gene: TRBV20-1; j_gene: TRBJ2-7; CDR3aa: CSARSRQGSYEQYF; CDR3nt: TGCAGTGCTAGATCCCGACAGGGCTCCTACGAGCAGTACTTC
d_gene: NA; abundance: few; v_gene: TRBV2; j_gene: TRBJ2-1; CDR3aa: CASTQKNEQFF; CDR3nt: TGTGCCAGCACCCAAAAAAATGAGCAGTTCTTC
d_gene: NA; abundance: many; v_gene: TRBV6-2/TRBV6-3; j_gene: TRBJ2-1; CDR3aa: CASSYRWEQFF; CDR3nt: TGTGCCAGCAGTTATAGGTGGGAGCAGTTCTTC
d_gene: NA; abundance: NA; v_gene: TRBV7-2; j_gene: TRBJ2-5; CDR3aa: CASSPYGVQETQYF; CDR3nt: TGTGCCAGCAGCCCCTACGGGGTACAAGAGACCCAGTACTTC
d_gene: NA; abundance: many; v_gene: TRBV4-1; j_gene: TRBJ2-7; CDR3aa: CASSQSPSSYEQYF; CDR3nt: TGCGCCAGCAGCCAATCTCCGAGCTCCTACGAGCAGTACTTC
d_gene: NA; abundance: many; v_gene: TRBV4-3; j_gene: TRBJ2-2; CDR3aa: CASSQDNRPTGELFF; CDR3nt: TGCGCCAGCAGCCAAGATAACAGACCCACCGGGGAGCTGTTTTTT
d_gene: NA; abundance: NA; v_gene: TRBV5-1; j_gene: TRBJ2-1; CDR3aa: CASSFGTLYNEQFF; CDR3nt: TGCGCCAGCAGCTTCGGGACACTCTACAATGAGCAGTTCTTC
d_gene: NA; abundance: few; v_gene: TRBV11-2; j_gene: TRBJ1-5; CDR3aa: CASSLMGGSNQPQHF; CDR3nt: TGTGCCAGCAGCTTAATGGGCGGTAGCAATCAGCCCCAGCATTTT
d_gene: TRBD2; abundance: NA; v_gene: TRBV20-1; j_gene: TRBJ2-7; CDR3aa: CSAGTGTKANEQYF; CDR3nt: TGCAGTGCCGGTACCGGGACTAAAGCGAACGAGCAGTACTTC
d_gene: NA; abundance: NA; v_gene: TRBV2; j_gene: TRBJ2-7; CDR3aa: CASSPTGTEQYF; CDR3nt: TGTGCCAGCAGCCCCACTGGCACCGAGCAGTACTTC
d_gene: NA; abundance: few; v_gene: TRBV12-3/TRBV12-4; j_gene: TRBJ1-1; CDR3aa: CASRVSLRQTGPYTEAFF; CDR3nt: TGTGCCAGCAGGGTATCCCTGAGGCAGACCGGCCCCTACACTGAAGCTTTCTTT
d_gene: NA; abundance: few; v_gene: TRBV28; j_gene: TRBJ1-2; CDR3aa: CASSSQLYGYTF; CDR3nt: TGTGCCAGCAGTTCACAGCTCTATGGCTACACCTTC
d_gene: NA; abundance: NA; v_gene: TRBV20-1; j_gene: TRBJ1-4; CDR3aa: CSARDLAATTNEKLFF; CDR3nt: TGCAGTGCTAGAGATCTTGCGGCGACAACTAATGAAAAACTGTTTTTT
d_gene: NA; abundance: NA; v_gene: TRBV5-6; j_gene: TRBJ1-1; CDR3aa: CASTQDTFGTEAFF; CDR3nt: TGTGCCAGCACCCAGGACACATTCGGGACTGAAGCTTTCTTT
d_gene: TRBD2; abundance: NA; v_gene: TRBV29-1; j_gene: TRBJ2-3; CDR3aa: CSVAGGRASGNTQYF; CDR3nt: TGCAGCGTTGCCGGCGGGAGGGCAAGCGGAAATACGCAGTATTTT
d_gene: TRBD2; abundance: NA; v_gene: TRBV11-1; j_gene: TRBJ2-1; CDR3aa: CASSLSGLAGGISYNEQFF; CDR3nt: TGTGCCAGCAGCTTATCGGGACTAGCGGGAGGAATCTCCTACAATGAGCAGTTCTTC
d_gene: NA; abundance: NA; v_gene: TRBV7-2; j_gene: TRBJ1-2; CDR3aa: CASSPDQGLGYTF; CDR3nt: TGTGCCAGCAGCCCCGACCAGGGTTTGGGCTACACCTTC
d_gene: TRBD1; abundance: few; v_gene: TRBV3-1; j_gene: TRBJ2-7; CDR3aa: CASSQVLGTGDKGEQYF; CDR3nt: TGTGCCAGCAGCCAAGTGCTGGGGACAGGCGATAAGGGCGAGCAGTACTTC
d_gene: NA; abundance: NA; v_gene: TRBV5-5; j_gene: TRBJ2-7; CDR3aa: CASSLVSTPVGQYF; CDR3nt: TGTGCCAGCAGCTTGGTTTCCACCCCGGTAGGGCAGTACTTC
d_gene: TRBD1; abundance: NA; v_gene: TRBV2; j_gene: TRBJ1-1; CDR3aa: CASRGTGVTEAFF; CDR3nt: TGTGCCAGCAGGGGGACAGGGGTGACTGAAGCTTTCTTT
d_gene: NA; abundance: many; v_gene: TRBV12-3/TRBV12-4; j_gene: TRBJ2-1; CDR3aa: CASSLRFRSGLLGYNEQFF; CDR3nt: TGTGCCAGCAGTTTAAGGTTCCGCAGCGGTCTGCTCGGTTACAATGAGCAGTTCTTC
d_gene: NA; abundance: NA; v_gene: TRBV28; j_gene: TRBJ2-7; CDR3aa: CASSPLKSGLPPPYEQYF; CDR3nt: TGTGCCAGCAGTCCTCTTAAGAGCGGGCTGCCTCCTCCCTACGAGCAGTACTTC
d_gene: NA; abundance: few; v_gene: TRBV27; j_gene: TRBJ1-1; CDR3aa: CASSWVIGSTEAFF; CDR3nt: TGTGCCAGCAGTTGGGTGATCGGGAGCACTGAAGCTTTCTTT